The rows below give T cell receptor beta chains drawn from one sample of a study of T cells in Graves' hyperthyroidism and ophthalmopathy. Each CDR3 protein gets one entry after TCRdb re-called the multiplex PCR reads with MiXCR. The repertoire holds hundreds of thousands of distinct CDR3 sequences, with less than 15% as singletons. Sequenced sample: blood. The origin of the receptors is a woman aged 18-30 years with Graves' hyperthyroidism. Both conserved end residues are part of each CDR3. D genes are given only for firm matches. Where a row states a size, it is once, few, many or the class of an expanded clone; other rows omit it.

D	J	size	V	CDR3	DNA
-	TRBJ2-1	many	TRBV27	CASGTRGDEQFF	TGTGCCAGCGGGACCAGGGGGGATGAGCAGTTCTTC
-	TRBJ1-2	-	TRBV24-1	CATSDPRDAGYTF	TGTGCCACCAGTGATCCGAGGGACGCGGGCTACACCTTC
TRBD1	TRBJ2-3	-	TRBV7-3	CASSPGQGLKDTQYF	TGTGCCAGCAGCCCAGGACAGGGGTTAAAAGATACGCAGTATTTT
-	TRBJ1-3	few	TRBV9	CASSPDGGQGNTIYF	TGTGCCAGCAGCCCGGATGGTGGGCAAGGAAACACCATATATTTT
-	TRBJ1-1	-	TRBV25-1	CASSEVSGGAFF	TGTGCCAGCAGTGAAGTATCCGGCGGCGCTTTCTTT
-	TRBJ1-5	many	TRBV13	CASSQGLRAQHF	TGTGCCAGCAGCCAGGGACTCCGAGCCCAGCATTTT
-	TRBJ1-1	many	TRBV30	CAWSVQAGVKAFF	TGTGCCTGGAGTGTACAGGCAGGGGTCAAAGCTTTCTTT
TRBD1	TRBJ2-5	-	TRBV2	CASSDYRGPETQYF	TGTGCCAGCAGTGATTACAGGGGGCCGGAGACCCAGTACTTC
-	TRBJ2-7	many	TRBV6-2/TRBV6-3	CASSYVLYEQYF	TGTGCCAGCAGTTACGTCCTCTACGAGCAGTACTTC
-	TRBJ2-2	few	TRBV7-3	CASSSYPLAANTGELFF	TGTGCCAGCAGCTCCTATCCGCTGGCGGCGAACACCGGGGAGCTGTTTTTT
TRBD1	TRBJ1-2	-	TRBV5-1	CASRRATGVPRESNYGYTF	TGCGCCAGCAGGAGGGCGACAGGGGTTCCCCGAGAGAGTAACTATGGCTACACCTTC
-	TRBJ2-3	many	TRBV6-1	CASITNQGGTDTQYF	TGTGCCAGCATCACCAACCAAGGGGGCACAGATACGCAGTATTTT
-	TRBJ1-1	many	TRBV7-8	CASSPDGITEAFF	TGTGCCAGCAGCCCGGACGGAATCACTGAAGCTTTCTTT
-	TRBJ2-5	few	TRBV2	CASTPSAETQYF	TGTGCCAGCACCCCCAGCGCCGAGACCCAGTACTTC
-	TRBJ2-7	few	TRBV6-2/TRBV6-3	CASSYSTPSGEQYF	TGTGCCAGCAGTTACTCGACCCCCTCAGGGGAGCAGTACTTC
TRBD2	TRBJ2-1	-	TRBV3-1	CASSHSGLAGGYNEQFF	TGTGCCAGCAGCCATTCCGGACTAGCGGGAGGCTACAATGAGCAGTTCTTC
-	TRBJ1-5	-	TRBV7-8	CASSLFYSGRGQPQHF	TGTGCCAGCAGCTTATTTTACTCTGGCAGAGGCCAGCCCCAGCATTTT
-	TRBJ2-7	many	TRBV6-2/TRBV6-3	CASSYSSYGAHYEQYF	TGTGCCAGCAGTTACTCAAGTTACGGCGCGCACTACGAGCAGTACTTC
TRBD2	TRBJ2-1	many	TRBV6-2/TRBV6-3	CASSHRGTSGRANEQFF	TGTGCCAGCAGTCATAGGGGGACTAGCGGGAGGGCGAATGAGCAGTTCTTC
TRBD1	TRBJ2-7	many	TRBV28	CASSGSGTGGYEQYF	TGTGCCAGCAGTGGTAGCGGGACAGGGGGGTACGAGCAGTACTTC
-	TRBJ2-3	-	TRBV30	CAWSETGILTDTQYF	TGTGCCTGGAGTGAAACAGGAATCCTCACAGATACGCAGTATTTT
-	TRBJ2-3	many	TRBV28	CASRTSGQSTDTQYF	TGTGCCAGCAGGACGAGCGGGCAAAGCACAGATACGCAGTATTTT
-	TRBJ1-1	-	TRBV11-2	CASSLAGFPEAFF	TGTGCCAGCAGCTTAGCAGGGTTCCCTGAAGCTTTCTTT
-	TRBJ1-2	few	TRBV30	CAWTTDWNYGYTF	TGTGCCTGGACTACGGACTGGAACTATGGCTACACCTTC
-	TRBJ2-2	once	TRBV19	CASSRGWVETGELFF	TGTGCCAGTAGCAGAGGTTGGGTGGAGACCGGGGAGCTGTTTTTT
-	TRBJ2-2	few	TRBV3-1	CASSQAGTYRGGELFF	TGTGCCAGCAGCCAAGCCGGGACTTATCGGGGCGGGGAGCTGTTTTTT
-	TRBJ2-1	-	TRBV24-1	CATSLQGGSYNEQFF	TGTGCCACCTCTCTCCAGGGGGGCTCCTACAATGAGCAGTTCTTC
-	TRBJ1-2	few	TRBV28	CASSFEEGWGYTF	TGTGCCAGCAGTTTTGAGGAGGGTTGGGGCTACACCTTC
-	TRBJ1-1	few	TRBV28	CASSSGLPPGLFASMNTEAFF	TGTGCCAGCAGTTCCGGACTACCGCCCGGGCTCTTTGCCTCGATGAACACTGAAGCTTTCTTT
TRBD2	TRBJ2-1	many	TRBV2	CACRGTSYEQFF	TGTGCTTGCCGGGGGACTAGCTATGAGCAGTTCTTC